Detailed here is one T cell receptor (beta chain). Other DNA sequences from this sample encode an identical CDR3 as well. CDR1 MNHNY and CDR2 SVGAGI come from the germline V gene (reference sequence). V lost 2 bases to trimming and J lost 0 bases, with 8 bases between them. This CDR3 is built from 14 residues. This record belongs to a study of shared clonotypes between healthy human individuals. Profiling relied on immunoSEQ multiplex PCR, and the TCRdb table lists in-frame clones only, not all of them. The table lists roughly 2.5 million clones, roughly nine tenths of them singletons. The chain is built from TRBV6-6 and TRBJ2-7; D gene ambiguous. This receptor was taken from a man aged 18 to 30 in good health. Sample: naive CD4+ T cells sorted from blood. Subset: CD45RA+ positively selected. The CDR3 nucleotides read TGTGCCAGCAGTTACCTGTCTGGCTCCTACGAGCAGTACTTC. As protein: CASSYLSGSYEQYF.